This T cell receptor (beta chain) was captured by sequencing in a study of T-cell memory formation after mild COVID-19. Study-level information: Most TCR clusters belonged to a single donor.

Of note for this clonotype: No antigen is known for it.

TCRdb used MiXCR to reprocess the 5' RACE reads, holding one entry per CDR3 protein. The sample lists roughly 250,000 distinct CDR3 sequences; 16% were seen once. Findings and limits, study-wide: In pre-infection memory, a portion of responding clones appeared, which suggested that cross-reactive memory joined.

Germline CDR1 SGHRS, CDR2 YFSETQ. Trimming took 1 base from V and 2 from J, leaving 11 bases between them. The CDR3 has 15 residues. The chain has TRBV5-1 and TRBJ2-3; no clear D gene. The receptor's source is a man between 18 and 29 years old who had mild COVID-19 (a few samples of this study predate the infection). Cell type and time point are not known. The sequencing sample was made of PBMCs or a T cell subset sorted from them (not recorded which). In nucleotides, the CDR3 is TGCGCCAGCAGCTTGCCGCGCGGTGACACAGATACGCAGTATTTT. Its translation: CASSLPRGDTDTQYF.